The clone carrying this TCR beta chain was seen more than once but under ten times. PCR primers comprised 60 Vbeta and 13 Jbeta primers. Generated by immunoSEQ multiplex PCR, the TCRdb table keeps only in-frame clones and is missing some. The sample has about 120,000 clones; over 15% are singletons. This sample was taken from a study of cytomegalovirus exposure and HLA in healthy donors. The germline V gene has CDR1 SGHDN and CDR2 FVKESK. CDR3 length: 20 residues. Trimming took 0 bases from V and 1 from J, leaving 22 bases between them. What was sequenced was PBMCs. This chain uses TRBV14 with TRBJ2-1, with D hard to call. This TCR was recovered from a female donor in good health and CMV-seropositive. CDR3 protein: CASSQEPVYQRILSYNEQFF. The CDR3 nucleotides read TGTGCCAGCAGCCAAGAACCGGTTTATCAGCGCATACTTTCCTACAATGAGCAGTTCTTC.